The entry below describes one T cell receptor (beta chain). Libraries were prepared by immunoSEQ multiplex PCR; TCRdb keeps only in-frame clonotypes and omits some of them. The table includes some 70,000 clones, 80% to 95% detected once. The CDR3 spans 16 residues. Trimming took 1 base from V and 4 from J; bases not matched to a gene: 8. Germline CDR1 LGHNA, CDR2 YNFKEQ. This sample was taken from a study of T cell changes during pregnancy in multiple sclerosis. This sequence originates from a female donor in good health, enrolled as a control in a pregnancy study. Sequencing used CD8+ T cells from peripheral blood mononuclear cells, obtained in the third trimester of pregnancy. The chain combines TRBV4-2 with TRBJ2-3; 7 bases are a match to TRBD2. This CDR3 is CASSQAGGGGADTQYF. The CDR3 DNA follows: TGTGCCAGCAGCCAAGCAGGCGGGGGAGGGGCAGATACGCAGTATTTT.